The present entry profiles one TCR beta chain with its context. Its specificity is not known. This CDR3 has 12 amino acids. Per the germline V gene, CDR1 is SGHAT and CDR2 is FQNNGV. V was cut by 5 bases and J by 4 bases, with 7 bases left in between. TCRdb used MiXCR to reprocess the reads, holding one entry per CDR3 protein. The table shows 250,000 or so distinct CDR3 sequences, with over 15% occurring only once. The sample originates from a study of T cell repertoires in cytomegalovirus infection. General observations from the study: The ex vivo response was dominated by HLA-C-restricted CMV-specific TCR beta clonotypes.

Sequenced material: CD8+ T cells from PBMCs. This clonotype originated in a human donor in good health (CMV status not recorded). Some clones in this sample may be carry-over from other donors' samples. The chain recombines TRBV11-2 with TRBJ2-3; a weak D match, TRBD2 (5 bases). CDR3 residues: CASSAGADTQYF. As DNA, the CDR3 is TGTGCCAGCAGCGCCGGGGCAGATACGCAGTATTTT.